This entry is about one T cell receptor (beta chain). Its antigen is not known. All included Susac syndrome patients satisfied recently defined diagnostic criteria for definite or probable disease. After extraction with the RNeasy kit, roughly 0.45 to 1 ug of the RNA was reverse transcribed using random hexamers. TCRdb re-analysed the immunoSEQ multiplex PCR reads in MiXCR, keeping a single row per CDR3 protein. The top ten hold about 0.15% of the sample, which has around 170,000 distinct CDR3 sequences, 95% seen once. This entry belongs to a study of CD8 T cells in Susac syndrome. The CDR3 has 14 amino acids. CDR1 is SGHRS and CDR2 is YFSETQ in the germline V gene. V was clipped by 3 bases and J by 7 bases, with 16 bases between them. Study observations and caveats: In total CD8+ repertoires, roughly 16 Susac-specific public clones were detected, and CD8+ TEMRA repertoires contained five.

This clonotype originated in a human donor with Susac syndrome. The material sequenced was CD8+ T cells from PBMCs. The chain couples TRBV5-1 to TRBJ1-1; possibly TRBD1 for D (6 bases). The CDR3 sequence: CASSSNDNRDEAFF. CDR3 sequence (DNA): TGCGCCAGCAGCTCCAACGACAACAGGGATGAAGCTTTCTTT.